This TCR beta chain was profiled in a study of CD8 T cells in ankylosing spondylitis. The study's findings and limits: Certain motif variants had earlier been reported in reactive arthritis synovial fluid and blood. A motif in TCR beta, a set of seven to nine highly homologous variants, appeared characteristic of ankylosing spondylitis blood.

Many counts were recorded for this clonotype. Its target is unknown. TCRdb reprocessed the 5' RACE reads with MiXCR, giving one entry per CDR3 protein. Of a few hundred thousand distinct CDR3 sequences listed, 8% to 11% are singletons. V gave up 9 bases and J gave up 2 bases, with 14 bases separating them. The germline V gene has CDR1 ENHRY and CDR2 SYGVKD. CDR3 length equals 14 residues. The material sequenced was blood, either unsorted or a sorted T cell fraction (not recorded which). The sequence derives from a male donor with ankylosing spondylitis or in good health (not recorded which). The gene calls are TRBV10-3 and TRBJ1-5, with D possibly being TRBD1 (5 bases). The CDR3 loop reads CAIGGGGGNQPQHF. The DNA of the CDR3 is TGTGCCATTGGCGGGGGAGGGGGCAATCAGCCCCAGCATTTT.